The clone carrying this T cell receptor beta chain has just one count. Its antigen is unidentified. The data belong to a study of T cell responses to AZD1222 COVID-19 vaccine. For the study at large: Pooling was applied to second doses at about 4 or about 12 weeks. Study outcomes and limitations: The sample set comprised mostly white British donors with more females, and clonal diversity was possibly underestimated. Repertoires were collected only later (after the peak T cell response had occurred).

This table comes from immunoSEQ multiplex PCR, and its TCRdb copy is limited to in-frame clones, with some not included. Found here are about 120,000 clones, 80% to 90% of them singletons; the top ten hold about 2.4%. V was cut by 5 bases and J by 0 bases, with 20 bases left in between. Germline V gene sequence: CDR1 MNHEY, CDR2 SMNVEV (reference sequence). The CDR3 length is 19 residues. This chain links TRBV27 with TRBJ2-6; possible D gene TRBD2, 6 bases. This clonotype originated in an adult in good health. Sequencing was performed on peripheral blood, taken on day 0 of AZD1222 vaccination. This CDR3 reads CASSPLGGGGISGANVLTF. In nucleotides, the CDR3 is TGTGCCAGCAGTCCTCTCGGGGGAGGAGGGATCTCTGGGGCCAACGTCCTGACTTTC.